The 28 T cell receptor beta chains given below trace back to one sample, sequenced in a study of CD8 T cells in Susac syndrome. Random hexamers were used to reverse transcribe the RNA input (about 0.5 to 1 ug). TCRdb recomputed calls from the immunoSEQ multiplex PCR reads with MiXCR, one row per CDR3 protein. The data hold about 400,000 distinct CDR3 sequences, with 75% to 90% observed a single time. Sequenced: CD8+ T cells from PBMCs. The receptor source for this set is a human donor with multiple sclerosis.

In its sample, this clonotype was seen a few times. The J gene is TRBJ2-3, the V gene TRBV3-1; D may be TRBD2 (5 bases). V lost 5 bases and J 5 bases, leaving 14 bases between the germline ends. The CDR3 loop spans 14 amino acids. Germline CDR1 LGHDT, CDR2 YNNKEL (reference sequence). The CDR3 reads CASSADSSIDTQYF. CDR3 nucleotide sequence: TGTGCCAGCAGCGCGGACTCTTCAATAGATACGCAGTATTTT.

The V call is TRBV12-3 or TRBV12-4, the J call TRBJ2-3, with TRBD2 identical over 8 bases. The J segment lost 4 bases and the V segment lost 5 bases, leaving 8 bases of the junction unmatched. This CDR3 comprises 15 residues. The CDR3 is CASSPAGAFADTQYF. The CDR3 DNA sequence: TGTGCCAGCAGTCCAGCGGGGGCCTTTGCAGATACGCAGTATTTT.

The chain links TRBV3-1 to TRBJ2-7, with 14 nucleotides matching TRBD2. CDR3 length equals 19 residues. In germline, CDR1 is LGHDT, CDR2 YNNKEL (reference sequence). The trim removed 4 bases at V and 0 bases at J, leaving 11 bases unmatched. The CDR3 loop reads CASSLRTSGGPRGSYEQYF. DNA for the CDR3: TGTGCCAGCAGCCTGAGGACTAGCGGGGGGCCGCGGGGCTCCTACGAGCAGTACTTC.

This clonotype came up a few times. This chain joins TRBV2 and TRBJ2-3; the match to TRBD2 covers 10 bases. V dropped 6 bases and J dropped 2; count of bases not matched to a gene: 8. Germline CDR1 and CDR2: SNHLY and FYNNEI. This CDR3 has 16 amino acids. CDR3 sequence (DNA): TGTGCCAGCAGCCCTAGCGGGAGCTTCCTCACAGATACGCAGTATTTT. Amino acid sequence: CASSPSGSFLTDTQYF.

This chain joins TRBV3-1 and TRBJ1-5; TRBD1 might be the D (6 bases). Germline CDR1 is LGHDT and CDR2 is YNNKEL (reference sequence). The V end lost 8 bases, the J end lost 0 bases, and 11 bases lay between the germline ends. The CDR3 covers 14 residues. The DNA of the CDR3 is TGTGCCAGCCCTGGACAGAATAGCAATCAGCCCCAGCATTTT. Amino acids: CASPGQNSNQPQHF.

This sequence joins TRBV5-4 and TRBJ2-3; 9 bases are a match to TRBD2. The junction had 6 bases not matched to a gene; V was cut back by 3 bases and J by 1 base. CDR1 is SGHNT, CDR2 YYREEE, per germline (reference sequence). The CDR3 has 16 amino acids. The CDR3 DNA is TGTGCCAGCAGCTCCTCCCGGACTAGCGGCACAGATACGCAGTATTTT. Translated, it gives CASSSSRTSGTDTQYF.

V usage is TRBV4-1 and J usage is TRBJ1-5, with TRBD1 as a possible D gene (5 bases). This CDR3 contains 17 residues. The germline V gene has CDR1 MGHRA and CDR2 YSYEKL. Trimming removed 0 bases from V and 4 bases from J, with 16 bases in between. CDR3 in DNA: TGCGCCAGCAGCCAAGAAGGGGCCCCCCGAGGAAATCAGCCCCAGCATTTT. Translating it yields CASSQEGAPRGNQPQHF.

The gene calls are TRBV6-2 or TRBV6-3 and TRBJ1-5; D might be TRBD1 (6 bases). From germline, CDR1 is MNHEY and CDR2 SVGEGT. This CDR3 contains 15 residues. With 10 bases removed from V and 2 bases from J, the gap between germline ends came to 18 bases. CDR3 in amino acids: CATELGGTGNQPQHF. Here the CDR3 DNA reads TGTGCCACCGAGCTGGGGGGCACGGGCAATCAGCCCCAGCATTTT.

V gene TRBV5-1 combines with J gene TRBJ2-7; D not certain. Germline V gene sequence: CDR1 SGHRS, CDR2 YFSETQ. This CDR3 is 16 amino acids long. V lost 0 bases and J lost 3, with 16 bases in between. This CDR3 is CASSLAEYRPYYEQYF. The CDR3 nucleotides are TGCGCCAGCAGCTTGGCCGAGTACAGACCCTACTACGAGCAGTACTTC.

The rearrangement links TRBV29-1 to TRBJ1-5; maybe TRBD1 (5 bases). Germline lookup yields CDR1 SQVTM and CDR2 ANQGSEA. V lost 4 bases to trimming and J lost 4 bases, with 8 bases between them. CDR3 length equals 12 residues. CDR3 loop: CSVAGGNQPQHF. The CDR3 region has the DNA TGCAGCGTTGCCGGGGGGAATCAGCCCCAGCATTTT.

The chain has TRBV27 and TRBJ2-1, with 9 bases fitting TRBD2. V gave up 4 bases and J gave up 7 bases; unmatched junction bases: 8. Germline CDR1 MNHEY, CDR2 SMNVEV (reference sequence). The CDR3 runs to 15 residues. The CDR3 nucleotides are TGTGCCAGCAGTTCAACGGGACTAGCTATAAATGAGCAGTTCTTC. Encoded protein: CASSSTGLAINEQFF.

V gene TRBV12-3 or TRBV12-4 combines with J gene TRBJ2-3, with D maybe TRBD1 (5 bases). The CDR3 extends over 12 amino acids. Trimming removed 5 bases at V and 12 bases at J, with 15 bases between. The DNA for the CDR3 is TGTGCCAGCAGTGGACACCCACTCGGACAGTATTTT. Translation gives CASSGHPLGQYF.

The chain uses TRBV16 and TRBJ2-1; the D gene is possibly TRBD2 (5 bases). The CDR3 runs 12 residues. From germline, CDR1 is KGHSY and CDR2 FQNENV. Trimming took off 1 base at V and 12 bases at J, with 10 bases between the two ends. In nucleotides, the CDR3 is TGTGCCAGCAGCCAATTTGTAAGCGGGCAGTTCTTC. It is translated as CASSQFVSGQFF. The whole variable domain, remainder taken from reference TRBV16 and TRBJ2-1, is GEEVAQTPKHLVRGEGQKAKLYCAPIKGHSYVFWYQQVLKNEFKFLISFQNENVFDETGMPKERFSAKCLPNSPCSLEIQATKLEDSAVYFCASSQFVSGQFFGPGTRLTVL.

This clonotype was found a few times. This chain connects TRBV24-1 to TRBJ1-5; D unresolved. The CDR3 has 14 residues. V gave up 5 bases and J gave up 0 bases, with 7 bases separating them. Germline loops: CDR1 KGHDR, CDR2 SFDVKD. CDR3 sequence: CATSAGNSNQPQHF. The CDR3 nucleotides are TGTGCCACCAGTGCCGGAAATAGCAATCAGCCCCAGCATTTT.

The V gene is TRBV12-3 or TRBV12-4, the J gene TRBJ2-3, with TRBD2 matching over 9 bases. The CDR3 runs 12 residues. With V trimmed by 9 bases and J by 6 bases, 4 bases remained unmatched. CDR3 in DNA: TGTGCCAGTAGCGGGAGTTTGGATACGCAGTATTTT. It specifies CASSGSLDTQYF.

V usage is TRBV28 and J usage is TRBJ2-1, with 7 bases fitting TRBD1. V was pared by 5 bases and J by 8 bases, with 12 bases of the junction left unmatched. CDR3 length: 15 amino acids. Germline assignment: CDR1 MDHEN and CDR2 SYDVKM. The CDR3 DNA reads TGTGCCAGCAGTCCCCGGGACGACAGGGCCCATGAGCAGTTCTTC. Its translation is CASSPRDDRAHEQFF.

The chain recombines TRBV5-4 with TRBJ2-3; D might be TRBD2 (6 bases). V lost 3 bases and J lost 2, with 16 bases in between. Germline CDR1 is SGHNT and CDR2 is YYREEE (reference sequence). This CDR3 region has 16 residues. CDR3 residues: CASSYMPGDNTDTQYF. In DNA, the CDR3 is TGTGCCAGCAGCTACATGCCGGGAGACAACACAGATACGCAGTATTTT.

The chain carries TRBV27 and TRBJ2-6; D unresolved. The V end lost 6 bases, the J end lost 4 bases, and 7 bases lay between the germline ends. CDR3 length equals 13 residues. Looked up from germline, CDR1 is MNHEY and CDR2 is SMNVEV (reference sequence). CDR3 region: CASSSSGANVLTF. The CDR3 DNA follows: TGTGCCAGCAGCTCAAGCGGGGCCAACGTCCTGACTTTC.

The chain recombines TRBV4-1 with TRBJ1-1; D is possibly TRBD1 (6 bases). This CDR3 region has 15 residues. The germline V gene has CDR1 MGHRA and CDR2 YSYEKL. Trimming pared 1 base from V and 0 bases from J, leaving 9 bases between. DNA for the CDR3: TGCGCCAGCAGCCAAGCTCGGACAGTGAACACTGAAGCTTTCTTT. Residues: CASSQARTVNTEAFF.

V gene TRBV19 combines with J gene TRBJ1-1, with TRBD1 as a possible D gene (5 bases). The CDR3 has 15 residues. Between the trimmed V and J ends, which lost 4 bases and 0 bases, there was a span of 12 bases. CDR1 and CDR2 (germline): LNHDA, SQIVND (reference sequence). The CDR3 DNA is TGTGCCAGTAGTACACCGACAGTTCTGAACACTGAAGCTTTCTTT. Protein product: CASSTPTVLNTEAFF.

The chain has TRBV4-1 and TRBJ2-2; D unclear. The CDR3 contains 15 residues. V was clipped by 2 bases and J by 1 base, with 8 bases between them. Germline V gene lookup returns CDR1 MGHRA and CDR2 YSYEKL. The CDR3 DNA sequence: TGCGCCAGCAGCCAACAGAACAGGAACACCGGGGAGCTGTTTTTT. Its protein product is CASSQQNRNTGELFF.

This chain joins TRBV19 and TRBJ2-2, with D maybe TRBD1 (6 bases). In germline, CDR1 is LNHDA, CDR2 SQIVND (reference sequence). The CDR3 is made up of 14 amino acids. V lost 8 bases and J 4 bases, leaving 14 bases between the germline ends. Here the CDR3 DNA reads TGTGCCAGTTCACAGGGTAGTATCACCGGGGAGCTGTTTTTT. It codes for CASSQGSITGELFF.

V is TRBV13 and J is TRBJ1-6, with D tentatively TRBD1 (6 bases). This CDR3 spans 15 amino acids. CDR1 and CDR2 from the germline V gene are PRHDT and FYEKMQ (reference sequence). Trimming took off 1 base at V and 3 bases at J, with 7 bases between the two ends. CDR3 in DNA: TGTGCCAGCAGCTTAGAGGGGGACTATAATTCACCCCTCCACTTT. Translated: CASSLEGDYNSPLHF. Complete variable domain (other parts from reference TRBV13 and TRBJ1-6): AAGVIQSPRHLIKEKRETATLKCYPIPRHDTVYWYQQGPGQDPQFLISFYEKMQSDKGSIPDRFSAQQFSDYHSELNMSSLELGDSALYFCASSLEGDYNSPLHFGNGTRLTVT.

The chain is built from TRBV5-4 and TRBJ2-1, with 8 bases fitting TRBD1. The CDR3 runs to 15 residues. Germline-derived CDR1 and CDR2 are SGHNT and YYREEE (reference sequence). V shed 7 bases, J shed 6 bases, and the junction held 12 bases outside the gene matches. Written as DNA, the CDR3 is TGTGCCAGCTCTAGTATGGACAGGGCGGGCAATGAGCAGTTCTTC. Translation: CASSSMDRAGNEQFF.

The gene calls are TRBV14 and TRBJ2-3; D is perhaps TRBD2 (5 bases). There are 18 residues in the CDR3. The V gene lost 0 bases and the J gene lost 2 bases, with 18 bases spanning the gap. The germline CDR1 and CDR2 sequences are SGHDN and FVKESK. CDR3 region: CASSQDSGSGFFTDTQYF. Written as DNA, the CDR3 is TGTGCCAGCAGCCAAGATTCCGGCTCGGGGTTCTTCACAGATACGCAGTATTTT.

This chain uses TRBV5-1 with TRBJ2-6; D perhaps matches TRBD2 (7 bases). Between the trimmed V and J ends, which lost 0 bases and 0 bases, there was a span of 28 bases. CDR1 is SGHRS and CDR2 is YFSETQ in the germline V gene. This CDR3 spans 23 amino acids. The CDR3 here is CASSLVAGDPVLVAGSGANVLTF. Written as DNA, the CDR3 is TGCGCCAGCAGCTTGGTGGCAGGGGACCCGGTTTTGGTAGCGGGCTCTGGGGCCAACGTCCTGACTTTC.

This clonotype was detected many times. The CDR3 DNA reads as TGTGCCAGCAGTTTGGGACAGAACTATGGCTACACCTTC. The encoded protein is CASSLGQNYGYTF. This chain connects TRBV27 to TRBJ1-2, with TRBD1 matching over 7 bases. Losses at the gene ends were 3 bases for V and 2 bases for J; bases not matched to a gene: 0. Per germline, CDR1 MNHEY and CDR2 SMNVEV (reference sequence). The CDR3 contains 13 residues.

DNA for the CDR3: TGCAGCGTTGATCTGGATGATACCGCAGATACGCAGTATTTT. Translated, it gives CSVDLDDTADTQYF. This chain links TRBV29-1 with TRBJ2-3; D remains ambiguous. Germline loops: CDR1 SQVTM, CDR2 ANQGSEA. Trimming stripped 3 bases from V and 4 bases from J, with 14 bases between. This CDR3 region has 14 residues.